This TCR beta chain was found in a study of shared clonotypes between healthy human individuals. The naive CD8 population came from CD45RO-negative cells selected for CCR7, without terminally differentiated effector memory CD45RA+ cells. Produced via immunoSEQ multiplex PCR; TCRdb's table is partial and in-frame only. The sample has around 2,100,000 clones, about 94% seen once. Germline V gene lookup returns CDR1 LNHDA and CDR2 SQIVND (reference sequence). Trimming at V came to 0 bases and at J to 7 bases, leaving 12 bases not matched to a gene. The CDR3 loop spans 17 amino acids. The source is a man aged 18 to 30 in good health. Sequenced input: naive CD8+ T cells sorted from blood. The rearrangement uses TRBV19 and TRBJ2-1; 7 bases align to TRBD2. DNA of the CDR3: TGTGCCAGTAGTATAGAGGAGGAGAGCGGGAAAGTTAATGAGCAGTTCTTC. It specifies CASSIEEESGKVNEQFF.